What follows are 29 T cell receptor beta chains derived from one specimen sequenced in a study of blood T cell repertoires in COVID-19. The method was immunoSEQ multiplex PCR; TCRdb's version includes in-frame clones alone and lacks a portion of them. The sample lists 55,000 to 80,000 clones, around four fifths occurring once. The sample comprised peripheral blood. The origin of the receptors is a man between 60 and 75 years old with COVID-19, enrolled during active disease.

The chain couples TRBV11-3 to TRBJ2-3; 9 bases are shared with TRBD2. The CDR3 covers 15 residues. Per the germline V gene, CDR1 is SGHNT and CDR2 is YENEEA. J was trimmed by 6 bases and V by 1 base; bases with no gene match: 5. CDR3 bases: TGTGCCAGCAGCTTAGGCGGGAGGGCGGGGGATACGCAGTATTTT. Translating it yields CASSLGGRAGDTQYF.

The chain employs TRBV13 and TRBJ1-3; no reliable D call. Germline V CDR1 and CDR2: PRHDT, FYEKMQ (reference sequence). This CDR3 comprises 13 residues. Between the trimmed V and J ends, which lost 5 bases and 4 bases, there was a span of 9 bases. The CDR3 DNA follows: TGTGCCAGCAGCCCCCTACCGGGAAACACCATATATTTT. Amino acid sequence: CASSPLPGNTIYF.

CDR3 region: CASSPTGMASSYNEQFF. As DNA, the CDR3 is TGTGCCAGCAGCCCAACCGGGATGGCGAGCTCCTACAATGAGCAGTTCTTC. The J gene is TRBJ2-1, the V gene TRBV4-2, with a weak D call TRBD2 (5 bases). The germline gives CDR1 LGHNA, CDR2 YNFKEQ. The V and J ends lost 4 bases and 0 bases respectively, with 16 bases between them. CDR3 length equals 17 residues.

The genes are TRBV10-2 and TRBJ1-6; D possibly corresponds to TRBD1 (5 bases). Looked up from germline, CDR1 is WSHSY and CDR2 is SAAADI. This CDR3 region has 15 residues. With 7 bases removed from V and 8 bases from J, the gap between germline ends came to 18 bases. CDR3 protein: CASKKGPGRDSPLHF. The CDR3 DNA reads TGCGCCAGCAAGAAGGGGCCGGGGAGGGATTCACCCCTCCACTTT.

V and J are TRBV5-6 and TRBJ1-6; no firm D call. The V and J ends lost 4 bases and 10 bases respectively, with 15 bases between them. The CDR3 runs 14 residues. Germline CDR1 reads SGHDT; CDR2 reads YYEEEE. The CDR3 DNA reads TGTGCCAGCAGCCACGGACGGCGGGGATCACCCCTCCACTTT. The encoded protein is CASSHGRRGSPLHF.

On this clone: Other DNA variants within this sample encode the same CDR3. The chain's CDR3 is CASSARTSGGTDTQYF. The DNA of the CDR3 is TGTGCCAGCAGCGCCAGGACTAGCGGGGGGACAGATACGCAGTATTTT. The chain employs TRBV9 and TRBJ2-3, with 14 bases fitting TRBD2. Germline CDR1 and CDR2: SGDLS and YYNGEE. The CDR3 is 16 amino acids. V lost 3 bases, J lost 3 bases, and 3 bases stayed unmatched. The full variable domain, with the rest looked up from reference TRBV9 and TRBJ2-3, is DSGVTQTPKHLITATGQRVTLRCSPRSGDLSVYWYQQSLDQGLQFLIQYYNGEERAKGNILERFSAQQFPDLHSELNLSSLELGDSALYFCASSARTSGGTDTQYFGPGTRLTVL.

This clone was picked up one time. As DNA, the CDR3 is TGTGCCAGCAGTACAAGCGGGGTGCGAACTTTCACTTTTAACTCCTACGAGCAGTACTTC. Translating gives CASSTSGVRTFTFNSYEQYF. This chain uses TRBV21-1 with TRBJ2-7; the table's D call of TRBD2 was not tested on the DNA. TRBV21-1 is a pseudogene segment. The CDR3 is 20 residues long.

This chain connects TRBV6-5 to TRBJ2-1; TRBD1 aligns across 7 bases. The ends lost 5 bases at V and 2 bases at J; junction bases unmatched: 6. This CDR3 spans 15 amino acids. Germline lookup yields CDR1 MNHEY and CDR2 SVGAGI. The CDR3 DNA reads TGTGCCAGCAGTATACGGGACAGAGCCTACAATGAGCAGTTCTTC. This encodes CASSIRDRAYNEQFF.

The chain combines TRBV2 with TRBJ2-7, with D unclear. The germline gives CDR1 SNHLY, CDR2 FYNNEI. This CDR3 region has 14 residues. Deletions cut 1 base from V and 2 bases from J, with 9 bases between. The chain's CDR3 is CASSEGQIPYEQYF. The DNA for the CDR3 is TGTGCCAGCAGTGAAGGGCAGATCCCCTACGAGCAGTACTTC.

The genes are TRBV6-5 and TRBJ1-5; 7 nucleotides match TRBD1. CDR3 length: 13 amino acids. CDR1 MNHEY and CDR2 SVGAGI come from the germline V gene. V lost 5 bases to trimming and J lost 7 bases; unmatched junction nucleotides: 5. In nucleotides, the CDR3 is TGTGCCAGCAGTCCCGACAGGGACCAGCCCCAGCATTTT. This encodes CASSPDRDQPQHF.

J is TRBJ2-1 and V is TRBV6-5, with D tentatively TRBD2 (6 bases). Trimming removed 8 bases from V and 9 bases from J, with 17 bases in between. Germline-derived CDR1 and CDR2 are MNHEY and SVGAGI. This CDR3 is built from 13 residues. The DNA of the CDR3 is TGTGCCAGCCACCTAGCGCCCACAATTGAGCAGTTCTTC. Protein product: CASHLAPTIEQFF.

The chain uses TRBV6-5 and TRBJ1-2, with D unclear. Trimming pared 6 bases from V and 4 bases from J, leaving 18 bases between. Germline CDR1 is MNHEY and CDR2 is SVGAGI. This CDR3 has 15 amino acids. DNA for the CDR3: TGTGCCAGCAGCGACCCCGGTACAGCATTCTATGGCTACACCTTC. Protein product: CASSDPGTAFYGYTF.

Here the CDR3 reads CASTPWGSTSAIRGETQYF. For the CDR3, the DNA is TGTGCCAGCACCCCGTGGGGGTCGACTAGCGCGATTCGGGGAGAGACCCAGTACTTC. This chain joins TRBV5-5 and TRBJ2-5; the match to TRBD2 covers 8 bases. The CDR3 runs to 19 residues. The V gene end was trimmed by 6 bases and the J gene end by 4 bases; junction bases not matched to a gene: 23. The germline V gene has CDR1 SGHKS and CDR2 YYEKEE (reference sequence). Combining the CDR3 with reference TRBV5-5 and TRBJ2-5 gives the whole variable domain DAGVTQSPTHLIKTRGQQVTLRCSPISGHKSVSWYQQVLGQGPQFIFQYYEKEERGRGNFPDRFSARQFPNYSSELNVNALLLGDSALYLCASTPWGSTSAIRGETQYFGPGTRLLVL.

The V call is TRBV6-5, the J call TRBJ2-2, with TRBD1 as a possible D gene (7 bases). CDR1 and CDR2 (germline): MNHEY, SVGAGI. Trimming took 3 bases from V and 2 from J, leaving 13 bases between them. The length of the CDR3 is 16 residues. The CDR3 DNA sequence: TGTGCCAGCAGTTATGGCAGGGGGGACAACACCGGGGAGCTGTTTTTT. Translating gives CASSYGRGDNTGELFF.

CDR3 residues: CASKAVGQSNEKLFF. The DNA for the CDR3 is TGTGCCAGCAAAGCAGTGGGACAGTCTAATGAAAAACTGTTTTTT. The chain employs TRBV6-5 and TRBJ1-4; TRBD1 matches 7 bases. V lost 7 bases and J lost 3; bases outside the gene matches: 8. The germline V gene encodes CDR1 MNHEY and CDR2 SVGAGI. This CDR3 contains 15 residues.

The rearrangement joins TRBV5-5 to TRBJ1-3; D is unresolved. Trimming removed 2 bases from V and 3 bases from J, with 15 bases in between. The CDR3 has 16 amino acids. The V gene's germline CDR1 is SGHKS and CDR2 YYEKEE (reference sequence). Here the CDR3 DNA reads TGTGCCAGCAGCTTAGTTCGGGGTTCTGATGGAAACACCATATATTTT. Translated, it gives CASSLVRGSDGNTIYF.

The rearrangement joins TRBV29-1 to TRBJ2-3; 9 positions match TRBD1. Germline V lookup: CDR1 SQVTM, CDR2 ANQGSEA. CDR3 length: 13 residues. The trim removed 8 bases at V and 3 bases at J, leaving 6 bases unmatched. The chain's CDR3 is CSSGTGLTDTQYF. The CDR3 DNA is TGCAGCTCCGGGACAGGGCTAACAGATACGCAGTATTTT.

The chain uses TRBV30 and TRBJ2-1, with 16 bases identical to TRBD2. Germline loops: CDR1 GTSNPN, CDR2 SVGIG (reference sequence). After removal of 3 bases from V and 6 bases from J, the junction contained 20 bases not matched to a gene. This CDR3 spans 21 amino acids. The CDR3 DNA follows: TGTGCCTGGAGAATGAGGAGATCCCCGGGACTAGCGGGAGGGAAACCCAATGAGCAGTTCTTC. This encodes CAWRMRRSPGLAGGKPNEQFF.

This clone came up a few times. The chain couples TRBV2 to TRBJ2-3, with TRBD2 identical over 10 bases. V trimming: 4 bases; J trimming: 1 base; junction bases outside the gene matches: 2. The germline CDR1 and CDR2 sequences are SNHLY and FYNNEI. CDR3 length: 15 amino acids. This CDR3 reads CASSVLAGGTDTQYF. CDR3 DNA: TGTGCCAGCAGTGTTCTAGCGGGGGGCACAGATACGCAGTATTTT.

The chain joins TRBV24-1 to TRBJ2-3, with D possibly matching TRBD1 (6 bases). CDR3 size: 18 residues. CDR1 is KGHDR and CDR2 is SFDVKD in the germline V gene. With 4 bases removed from V and 2 bases from J, the gap between germline ends came to 21 bases. The CDR3 nucleotides read TGTGCCACCAGTGACCTTCCATCTGGACAGTATTCCACAGATACGCAGTATTTT. It translates to CATSDLPSGQYSTDTQYF.

This chain connects TRBV5-1 to TRBJ2-1; 11 bases map to TRBD2. Germline V CDR1 and CDR2: SGHRS, YFSETQ. The V segment lost 3 bases and the J segment 8 bases; nucleotides outside the gene matches: 7. There are 15 residues in the CDR3. The CDR3 coding sequence is TGCGCCAGCAGCTCACCGACTAGCGGGGCCGATGAGCAGTTCTTC. The encoded protein is CASSSPTSGADEQFF.

This clone was seen a few times. The CDR3 DNA is TGTGCCAGCAGCATGGGGCGGGGTGCGGGTGAGCAGTTCTTC. Translated, it gives CASSMGRGAGEQFF. The V and J genes are TRBV11-2 and TRBJ2-1, with D perhaps matching TRBD2 (6 bases). Trimming left V 5 bases short and J 9 bases short, with 17 bases between. The CDR3 contains 14 residues. Per germline, CDR1 SGHAT and CDR2 FQNNGV.

The chain is built from TRBV7-3 and TRBJ2-7; no reliable D call. V lost 7 bases and J lost 4, with 26 bases in between. CDR1 and CDR2 from the germline V gene are SGHTA and FQGTGA. The CDR3 runs to 17 residues. The CDR3 is CASTFGPKYVSEYEQYF. In DNA form, the CDR3 reads TGTGCCAGCACCTTTGGCCCAAAGTACGTTTCCGAATACGAGCAGTACTTC. Looking up the rest from reference TRBV7-3 and TRBJ2-7 gives the full variable domain: GAGVSQTPSNKVTEKGKYVELRCDPISGHTALYWYRQSLGQGPEFLIYFQGTGAADDSGLPNDRFFAVRPEGSVSTLKIQRTERGDSAVYLCASTFGPKYVSEYEQYFGPGTRLTVT.

The V call is TRBV5-1, the J call TRBJ2-5; 8 positions agree with TRBD1. The trim removed 4 bases at V and 2 bases at J, leaving 4 bases unmatched. In germline, CDR1 is SGHRS, CDR2 YFSETQ. The CDR3 contains 14 residues. CDR3 DNA sequence: TGCGCCAGCAGCAGGGGACAGGCTCAAGAGACCCAGTACTTC. Translating it yields CASSRGQAQETQYF.

V is TRBV2 and J is TRBJ2-5, with 14 positions matching TRBD2. The V segment lost 5 bases and the J segment 2 bases; nucleotides outside the gene matches: 7. The CDR3 extends over 17 amino acids. Germline V lookup: CDR1 SNHLY, CDR2 FYNNEI. The CDR3 DNA is TGTGCCAGCAGTTGGGGACTAGCGGGGGTTACACAAGAGACCCAGTACTTC. Translating it yields CASSWGLAGVTQETQYF.

The rearrangement uses TRBV5-1 and TRBJ2-5; D might be TRBD1 (5 bases). The CDR3 extends over 15 amino acids. V was pared by 0 bases and J by 4 bases, with 13 bases between. Germline V gives CDR1 SGHRS, CDR2 YFSETQ. The CDR3 is CASSLADQGGETQYF. The CDR3 DNA reads TGCGCCAGCAGCTTGGCCGACCAGGGTGGAGAGACCCAGTACTTC.

This chain connects TRBV3-1 (or the pseudogene TRBV3-2) to TRBJ1-1; D possibly corresponds to TRBD1 (6 bases). CDR3 size: 14 residues. The germline V and J ends were trimmed by 0 bases and 1 base, with 6 bases remaining between them. Germline lookup yields CDR1 LGHDT and CDR2 YNNKEL (reference sequence). CDR3 sequence: CASSQDRGNTEAFF. In DNA form, the CDR3 reads TGTGCCAGCAGCCAAGACAGGGGGAACACTGAAGCTTTCTTT.

The chain couples TRBV2 to TRBJ1-4; tentative D call: TRBD1 (5 bases). CDR1 and CDR2 from the germline V gene are SNHLY and FYNNEI. V was pared by 8 bases and J by 7 bases, with 20 bases between. The CDR3 covers 15 residues. The CDR3: CASALLTGGGEKLFF. CDR3 sequence (DNA): TGTGCCAGCGCGTTACTTACCGGGGGGGGTGAAAAACTGTTTTTT.

This clone turned up a few times. V is TRBV2 and J is TRBJ1-5; 7 nucleotides agree with TRBD1. CDR1 and CDR2 (germline): SNHLY, FYNNEI. Unmatched junction bases numbered 6, after V lost 4 bases and J lost 6 bases. The CDR3 covers 14 residues. The CDR3 DNA sequence: TGTGCCAGCAGTGTACAGGGGATGGCTCAGCCCCAGCATTTT. Protein product: CASSVQGMAQPQHF.